This TCR beta chain was captured in a study of beta chain features in type 1 diabetes. Every bit of the isolated RNA underwent reverse transcription, so sequencing read expressed TCRB transcripts. Clones were read by immunoSEQ multiplex PCR, and TCRdb kept only the in-frame ones, dropping some. The sample consists of 250,000 to 350,000 clones, 11% of them appearing once. Germline CDR1 and CDR2: MDHEN and SYDVKM. There are 15 residues in the CDR3. V lost 3 bases, J lost 1 base, and 10 bases lay in between. This clone was seen only a few times. The chain couples TRBV28 to TRBJ1-5; D uncertain. This TCR derives from a woman aged 25-40 years in good health. The sequencing input was naive CD4+ T cells from blood. CDR3 DNA sequence: TGTGCCAGCAGTTTTCGGGGTTCGAGCAATCAGCCCCAGCATTTT. Residues: CASSFRGSSNQPQHF.